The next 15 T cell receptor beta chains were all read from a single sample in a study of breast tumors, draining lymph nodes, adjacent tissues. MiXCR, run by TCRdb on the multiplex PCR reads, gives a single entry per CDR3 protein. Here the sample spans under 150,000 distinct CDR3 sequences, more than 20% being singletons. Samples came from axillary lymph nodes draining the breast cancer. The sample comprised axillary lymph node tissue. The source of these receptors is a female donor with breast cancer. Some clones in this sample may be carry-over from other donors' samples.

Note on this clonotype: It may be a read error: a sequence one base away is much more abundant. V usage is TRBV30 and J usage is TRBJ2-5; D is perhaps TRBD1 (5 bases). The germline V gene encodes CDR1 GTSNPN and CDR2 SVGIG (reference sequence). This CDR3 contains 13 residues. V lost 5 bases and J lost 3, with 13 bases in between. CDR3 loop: CAWCDEGEETQYF. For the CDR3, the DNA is TGTGCCTGGTGCGATGAAGGGGAAGAGACCCAGTACTTC.

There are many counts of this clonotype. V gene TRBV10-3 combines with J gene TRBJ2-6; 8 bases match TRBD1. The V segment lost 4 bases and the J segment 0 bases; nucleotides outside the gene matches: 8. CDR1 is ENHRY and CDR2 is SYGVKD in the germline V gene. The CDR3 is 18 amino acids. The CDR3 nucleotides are TGTGCCATCAGTGTCTTGGGGACAGGCGCCTCTGGGGCCAACGTCCTGACTTTC. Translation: CAISVLGTGASGANVLTF.

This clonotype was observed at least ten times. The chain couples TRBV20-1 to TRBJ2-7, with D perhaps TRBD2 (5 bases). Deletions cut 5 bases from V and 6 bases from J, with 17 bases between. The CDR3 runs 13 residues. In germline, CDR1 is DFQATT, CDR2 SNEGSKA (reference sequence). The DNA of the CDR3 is TGCAGTGCTTTTCGGGAACTCTCTCTCGAGCAGTACTTC. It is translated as CSAFRELSLEQYF.

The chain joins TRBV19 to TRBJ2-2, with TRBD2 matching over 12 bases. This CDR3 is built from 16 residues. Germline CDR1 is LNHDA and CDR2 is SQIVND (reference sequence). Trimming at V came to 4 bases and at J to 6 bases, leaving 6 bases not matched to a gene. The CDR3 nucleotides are TGTGCCAGTAGTACTCGGTCTAGCGGGAGGGCCGGGGAGCTGTTTTTT. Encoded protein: CASSTRSSGRAGELFF.

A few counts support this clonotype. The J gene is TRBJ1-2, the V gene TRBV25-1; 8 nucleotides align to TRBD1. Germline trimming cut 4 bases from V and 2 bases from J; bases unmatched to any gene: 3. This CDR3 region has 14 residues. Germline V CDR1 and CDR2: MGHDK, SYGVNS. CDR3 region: CASSGQGPNYGYTF. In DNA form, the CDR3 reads TGTGCCAGCAGTGGACAGGGGCCCAACTATGGCTACACCTTC.

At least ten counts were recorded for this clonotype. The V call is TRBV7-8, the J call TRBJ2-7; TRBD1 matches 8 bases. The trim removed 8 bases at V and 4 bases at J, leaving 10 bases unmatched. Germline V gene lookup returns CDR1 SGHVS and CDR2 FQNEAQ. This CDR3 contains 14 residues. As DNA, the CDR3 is TGTGCCAGCGGAAAGACAGGGGTTCAGTACGAGCAGTACTTC. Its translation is CASGKTGVQYEQYF.

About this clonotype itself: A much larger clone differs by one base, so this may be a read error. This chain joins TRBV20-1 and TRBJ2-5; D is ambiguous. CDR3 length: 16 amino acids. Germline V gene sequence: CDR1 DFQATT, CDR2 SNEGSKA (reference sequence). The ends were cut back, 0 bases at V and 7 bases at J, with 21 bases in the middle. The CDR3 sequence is CSARDPNRPREGTQYF. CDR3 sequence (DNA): TGCAGTGCTAGAGATCCCAATAGGCCTAGGGAAGGGACCCAGTACTTC.

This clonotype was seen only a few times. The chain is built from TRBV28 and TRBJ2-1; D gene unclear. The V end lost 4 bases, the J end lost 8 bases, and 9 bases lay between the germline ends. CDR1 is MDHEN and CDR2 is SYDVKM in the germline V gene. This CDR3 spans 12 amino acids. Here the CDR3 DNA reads TGTGCCAGCAGTTCCTCTTTCGATGAGCAGTTCTTC. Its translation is CASSSSFDEQFF.

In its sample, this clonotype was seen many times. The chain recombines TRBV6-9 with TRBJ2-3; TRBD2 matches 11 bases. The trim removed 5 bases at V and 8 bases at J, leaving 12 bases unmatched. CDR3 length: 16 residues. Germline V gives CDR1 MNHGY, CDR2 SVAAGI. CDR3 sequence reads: CASSPPHLAGGRTQYF. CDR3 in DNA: TGTGCCAGCAGTCCCCCCCACCTAGCGGGAGGACGTACGCAGTATTTT.

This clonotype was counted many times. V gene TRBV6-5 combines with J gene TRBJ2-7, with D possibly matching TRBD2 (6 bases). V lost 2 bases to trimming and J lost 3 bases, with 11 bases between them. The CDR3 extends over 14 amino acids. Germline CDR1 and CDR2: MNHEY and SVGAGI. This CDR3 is CASSYNRESYEQYF. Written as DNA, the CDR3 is TGTGCCAGCAGTTACAATCGGGAGAGCTACGAGCAGTACTTC.

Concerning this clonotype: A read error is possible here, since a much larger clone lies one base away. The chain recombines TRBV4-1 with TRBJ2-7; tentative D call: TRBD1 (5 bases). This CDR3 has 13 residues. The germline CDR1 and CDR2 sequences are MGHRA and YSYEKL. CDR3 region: CASSQGRGYGQYF. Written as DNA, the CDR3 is TGCGCCAGCAGCCAAGGTAGGGGCTACGGGCAGTACTTC.

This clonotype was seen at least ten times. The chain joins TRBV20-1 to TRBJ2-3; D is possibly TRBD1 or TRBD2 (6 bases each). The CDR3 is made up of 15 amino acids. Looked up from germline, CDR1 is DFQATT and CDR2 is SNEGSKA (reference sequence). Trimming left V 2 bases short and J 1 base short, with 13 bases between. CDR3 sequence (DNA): TGCAGTGCTAGAAGGGGGGCAGGGGGCACAGATACGCAGTATTTT. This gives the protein CSARRGAGGTDTQYF.

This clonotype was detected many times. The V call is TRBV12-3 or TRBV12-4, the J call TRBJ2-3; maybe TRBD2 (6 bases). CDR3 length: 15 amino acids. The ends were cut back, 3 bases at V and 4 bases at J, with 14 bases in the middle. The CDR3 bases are TGTGCCAGCAGTTTGGGGTTCTGGGGGGCAGATACGCAGTATTTT. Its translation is CASSLGFWGADTQYF.

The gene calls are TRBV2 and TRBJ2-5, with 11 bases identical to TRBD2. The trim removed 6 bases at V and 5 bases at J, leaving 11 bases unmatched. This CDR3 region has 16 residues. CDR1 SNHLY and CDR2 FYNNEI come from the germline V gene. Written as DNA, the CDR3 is TGTGCCAGCAGAAAACTAGCGGGAGAAGGTGGGGAGACCCAGTACTTC. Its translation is CASRKLAGEGGETQYF.

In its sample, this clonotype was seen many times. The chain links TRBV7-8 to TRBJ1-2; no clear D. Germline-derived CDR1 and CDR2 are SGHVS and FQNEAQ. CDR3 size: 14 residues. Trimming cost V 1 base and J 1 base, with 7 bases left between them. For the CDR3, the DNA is TGTGCCAGCAGCTTAGGACGGTTTAACTATGGCTACACCTTC. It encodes CASSLGRFNYGYTF.